This T cell receptor beta chain was profiled in a study of cytomegalovirus exposure and HLA in healthy donors. Remarks on this clone: Its antigen is not identified.

The PCR contained 60 Vbeta and 13 Jbeta primers. TCRdb keeps only in-frame clones here, not all; method: immunoSEQ multiplex PCR. This sample contains approximately 140,000 clones. Study-wide findings and caveats: In an earlier analysis, most TCR beta V segments were productive about 87% or about 30% of the time. It was in a later analysis that TCR association rates were seen to vary by HLA locus, highest for DRB1 and lowest for HLA-C.

Sequenced material: PBMCs. This TCR came from a woman aged 50 to 60 in good health and CMV-seronegative.

The CDR3 DNA reads TGTGCCAGCAGTTCGGGACTAGCTCACAATGAGCAGTTCTTC. It specifies CASSSGLAHNEQFF. The J gene is TRBJ2-1, the V gene TRBV5-5, with TRBD2 matching 9 bases. The CDR3 sequence is 14 residues long. The germline gives CDR1 SGHKS, CDR2 YYEKEE (reference sequence). Unmatched junction bases numbered 5, after V lost 5 bases and J lost 5 bases.